These 27 T cell receptor beta chains originate from one sample sequenced in a study of blood T cell repertoires in COVID-19. Clones were read by immunoSEQ multiplex PCR, and TCRdb kept only the in-frame ones, dropping some. The sample contains about 410,000 clones, about 91% of which appear only once. The sequenced sample consisted of peripheral blood. Receptors were obtained from a woman aged 40 to 50 with COVID-19, enrolled during active disease.

The J gene is TRBJ2-5, the V gene TRBV19; 9 nucleotides agree with TRBD2. This CDR3 contains 14 residues. Germline assignment: CDR1 LNHDA and CDR2 SQIVND (reference sequence). The ends lost 7 bases at V and 4 bases at J; junction bases unmatched: 7. CDR3 residues: CASKTGGGAETQYF. The CDR3 region has the DNA TGTGCCAGTAAGACGGGCGGGGGGGCAGAGACCCAGTACTTC.

The chain uses TRBV18 and TRBJ1-2; 9 bases align to TRBD1. The CDR3 has 13 residues. Germline values: CDR1 KGHSH, CDR2 LQKENI. J was trimmed by 6 bases and V by 3 bases; bases with no gene match: 2. This CDR3 is CASSPGQGDGYTF. The CDR3, as DNA: TGTGCCAGCTCACCGGGACAGGGTGATGGCTACACCTTC.

The chain couples TRBV28 to TRBJ2-1, with TRBD2 matching 12 bases. The trim removed 5 bases at V and 2 bases at J, leaving 4 bases unmatched. The CDR3 totals 16 residues. CDR1 and CDR2 from the germline V gene are MDHEN and SYDVKM. CDR3 nucleotides: TGTGCCAGCAGTCCGTCTAGCGGGGGGGCCTACAATGAGCAGTTCTTC. This sequence encodes CASSPSSGGAYNEQFF.

The V and J genes are TRBV19 and TRBJ1-1; D is uncertain. Germline V CDR1 and CDR2: LNHDA, SQIVND (reference sequence). The V end was cut by 3 bases, the J end by 3 bases, with 8 bases between. This CDR3 spans 13 amino acids. The CDR3 nucleotides read TGTGCCAGTAGTATCGCCAGTTACACTGAAGCTTTCTTT. It encodes CASSIASYTEAFF.

This clone was seen only once. Within the sample, other DNA sequences also encode this same CDR3. The rearrangement joins TRBV5-1 to TRBJ1-1, with D unclear. The V end was cut by 0 bases, the J end by 0 bases, with 3 bases between. Looked up from germline, CDR1 is SGHRS and CDR2 is YFSETQ. The CDR3 spans 13 residues. Here the CDR3 reads CASSLDMNTEAFF. CDR3 nucleotide sequence: TGCGCCAGCAGCTTGGATATGAACACTGAAGCTTTCTTT.

Concerning this clone: Germline is not matched at one junction end, which may reflect a read error. The identical CDR3 is also encoded by other nucleotide sequences in the sample. V and J are TRBV6-7 and TRBJ2-7, with 8 positions matching TRBD2. TRBV6-7 is assigned to the ORF class and has an uncertain function. The CDR3 length is 14 residues. CDR3 sequence reads: CASSGGGSSYEQYF. In nucleotides, the CDR3 is TGCGCCAGCAGCGGGGGAGGCAGCTCCTACGAGCAGTACTTC.

This chain uses TRBV18 with TRBJ2-7, with 9 bases that match TRBD1. V lost 3 bases, J lost 5 bases, and 5 bases stayed unmatched. The germline V gene encodes CDR1 KGHSH and CDR2 LQKENI. The CDR3 is 14 amino acids. The CDR3 spells CASSPTGGGDEQYF. The DNA for the CDR3 is TGTGCCAGCTCACCGACAGGGGGAGGAGACGAGCAGTACTTC.

In the case of this clone: At the DNA level, this CDR3 is encoded by other sequences in the same sample as well. The genes are TRBV2 and TRBJ1-1, with D maybe TRBD1 (5 bases). Germline loops: CDR1 SNHLY, CDR2 FYNNEI. Between the trimmed V and J ends, which lost 5 bases and 1 base, there was a span of 8 bases. This CDR3 is built from 13 residues. CDR3 region: CASSPGQNTEAFF. The CDR3 DNA follows: TGTGCCAGCAGTCCCGGACAGAACACTGAAGCTTTCTTT.

The chain couples TRBV5-1 to TRBJ1-2; no clear D. V lost 0 bases to trimming and J lost 6 bases, with 12 bases between them. Germline CDR1 and CDR2: SGHRS and YFSETQ. The CDR3 runs to 14 residues. CDR3 region: CASSLELARNGYTF. DNA for the CDR3: TGCGCCAGCAGCTTGGAGTTGGCACGTAATGGCTACACCTTC.

This clone was recorded once. The chain carries TRBV10-3 and TRBJ2-1; TRBD2 matches 10 bases. This CDR3 comprises 16 residues. The ends lost 6 bases at V and 0 bases at J; junction bases unmatched: 5. Germline-derived CDR1 and CDR2 are ENHRY and SYGVKD. DNA of the CDR3: TGTGCCATCAGCAAAGCGGGAGGGAGCTCCTACAATGAGCAGTTCTTC. Amino acids: CAISKAGGSSYNEQFF.

CDR3 sequence reads: CASSAGSGYNEQFF. Here the CDR3 DNA reads TGTGCCAGCAGCGCGGGTAGCGGATACAATGAGCAGTTCTTC. The J gene is TRBJ2-1, the V gene TRBV9; D perhaps matches TRBD2 (6 bases). Trimming removed 3 bases at V and 4 bases at J, with 11 bases between. CDR1 SGDLS and CDR2 YYNGEE come from the germline V gene. This CDR3 is 14 amino acids long.

The genes are TRBV30 and TRBJ1-5; no definite D call. The CDR3 is made up of 12 amino acids. Trimming shortened V by 3 bases and J by 6 bases, and 9 bases separated the two germline ends. The germline V gene encodes CDR1 GTSNPN and CDR2 SVGIG (reference sequence). CDR3 bases: TGTGCCTGGAGGAGCGAGTCTCAGCCCCAGCATTTT. Translated, it gives CAWRSESQPQHF.

This clone was detected once. This sequence joins TRBV7-2 and TRBJ2-7; D perhaps matches TRBD2 (5 bases). V gave up 5 bases and J gave up 9 bases, with 14 bases separating them. This CDR3 region has 12 residues. Germline assignment: CDR1 SGHTA and CDR2 FQGNSA. The CDR3 loop reads CASSPTGLLQYF. The CDR3 DNA reads as TGTGCCAGCAGCCCAACCGGACTCTTGCAGTACTTC.

The chain uses TRBV9 and TRBJ1-2, with D possibly being TRBD1 (5 bases). This CDR3 region has 15 residues. Trimming removed 3 bases at V and 4 bases at J, with 16 bases between. Germline assignment: CDR1 SGDLS and CDR2 YYNGEE. CDR3 amino acids: CASSGPGPEGYGYTF. The DNA of the CDR3 is TGTGCCAGCAGCGGCCCGGGGCCGGAGGGCTATGGCTACACCTTC.

The rearrangement links TRBV13 to TRBJ2-3; 7 bases map to TRBD2. The length of the CDR3 is 15 residues. Trimming cost V 1 base and J 5 bases; bases outside gene matches: 6. Germline values: CDR1 PRHDT, CDR2 FYEKMQ (reference sequence). DNA of the CDR3: TGTGCCAGCAGCTTAGACTGGGGAGGGAAAGATACGCAGTATTTT. Translated: CASSLDWGGKDTQYF.

The chain couples TRBV4-3 to TRBJ2-1; 8 bases fit TRBD2. The germline CDR1 and CDR2 sequences are LGHNA and YSLEER. The V gene end was trimmed by 0 bases and the J gene end by 9 bases; junction bases not matched to a gene: 4. The CDR3 extends over 14 amino acids. Here the CDR3 reads CASSQEAGDGEQFF. DNA for the CDR3: TGCGCCAGCAGCCAAGAAGCGGGAGACGGTGAGCAGTTCTTC.

The chain uses TRBV11-2 and TRBJ2-7; no clear D. V shed 2 bases and J shed 3 bases, with 14 bases lying between them. The CDR3 contains 15 residues. CDR1 is SGHAT and CDR2 is FQNNGV in the germline V gene. The CDR3 protein is CASSLNAVTRYEQYF. The CDR3 coding sequence is TGTGCCAGCAGCTTAAATGCGGTGACCCGCTACGAGCAGTACTTC.

The chain links TRBV6-2 or TRBV6-3 to TRBJ1-5, with 8 bases fitting TRBD1. The trim removed 5 bases at V and 5 bases at J, leaving 5 bases unmatched. Germline V gene sequence: CDR1 MNHEY, CDR2 SVGEGT. The CDR3 extends over 14 amino acids. Here the CDR3 reads CASSLRGLDQPQHF. CDR3 nucleotides: TGTGCCAGCAGTCTCAGGGGGCTGGATCAGCCCCAGCATTTT.

The chain recombines TRBV9 with TRBJ2-7, with D tentatively TRBD1 (6 bases). Germline loops: CDR1 SGDLS, CDR2 YYNGEE. The V and J ends lost 0 bases and 3 bases respectively, with 13 bases between them. The CDR3 is 15 amino acids. CDR3 region: CASSVVGTWGYEQYF. The CDR3 DNA is TGTGCCAGCAGCGTAGTTGGGACATGGGGCTACGAGCAGTACTTC.

The chain carries TRBV18 and TRBJ2-5; D gene uncertain. V was pared by 5 bases and J by 3 bases, with 4 bases between. The CDR3 extends over 11 amino acids. The germline CDR1 and CDR2 sequences are KGHSH and LQKENI. The CDR3 loop is CASSSEETQYF. In DNA form, the CDR3 reads TGTGCCAGCTCATCTGAAGAGACCCAGTACTTC.

This chain connects TRBV9 to TRBJ1-2; 7 bases map to TRBD1. V trimming: 0 bases; J trimming: 10 bases; junction bases outside the gene matches: 12. CDR3 size: 15 residues. Germline V gives CDR1 SGDLS, CDR2 YYNGEE. Here the CDR3 reads CASSVVGGGANDYTF. Written as DNA, the CDR3 is TGTGCCAGCAGCGTAGTAGGAGGGGGCGCTAACGACTACACCTTC.

The CDR3 sequence: CASSYYRDNTEAFF. The CDR3 DNA follows: TGTGCCAGCAGTTATTACAGGGACAACACTGAAGCTTTCTTT. The chain is built from TRBV27 and TRBJ1-1; perhaps TRBD1 as D (6 bases). The germline gives CDR1 MNHEY, CDR2 SMNVEV (reference sequence). The V gene lost 4 bases and the J gene lost 2 bases, with 11 bases spanning the gap. The CDR3 length is 14 residues.

The chain joins TRBV4-3 to TRBJ2-2; TRBD2 might be the D (5 bases). Per germline, CDR1 LGHNA and CDR2 YSLEER. Trimming took 5 bases from V and 6 from J, leaving 16 bases between them. This CDR3 has 15 residues. The CDR3 DNA sequence: TGCGCCAGCAGCTCGAACCGACTACAGCCCGGGGAGCTGTTTTTT. Translating gives CASSSNRLQPGELFF.

The genes are TRBV5-4 and TRBJ2-5; TRBD1 might be the D (6 bases). The CDR3 runs to 15 residues. From germline, CDR1 is SGHNT and CDR2 YYREEE (reference sequence). V was pared by 4 bases and J by 4 bases, with 17 bases between. The CDR3 region has the DNA TGTGCCAGCAGCCCTTGGGAACAGGGATCAGAGACCCAGTACTTC. This codes for CASSPWEQGSETQYF.

The chain recombines TRBV7-8 with TRBJ2-5; 7 nucleotides align to TRBD1. Germline-derived CDR1 and CDR2 are SGHVS and FQNEAQ. This CDR3 has 16 amino acids. The ends lost 0 bases at V and 2 bases at J; junction bases unmatched: 6. CDR3 DNA: TGTGCCAGCAGCTTAGCAGGACAGGCAACACAAGAGACCCAGTACTTC. It codes for CASSLAGQATQETQYF.

The V gene is TRBV19, the J gene TRBJ1-6; possibly TRBD1 for D (5 bases). The CDR3 contains 14 residues. The ends were cut back, 6 bases at V and 9 bases at J, with 15 bases in the middle. Looked up from germline, CDR1 is LNHDA and CDR2 is SQIVND (reference sequence). CDR3 sequence (DNA): TGTGCCAGTAGGGATGAAGGTACAGGTTCACCCCTCCACTTT. Protein: CASRDEGTGSPLHF. The full variable domain, rest sourced from reference TRBV19 and TRBJ1-6, is DGGITQSPKYLFRKEGQNVTLSCEQNLNHDAMYWYRQDPGQGLRLIYYSQIVNDFQKGDIAEGYSVSREKKESFPLTVTSAQKNPTAFYLCASRDEGTGSPLHFGNGTRLTVT.

This chain uses TRBV20-1 with TRBJ2-7, with TRBD2 matching over 7 bases. Trimming removed 4 bases from V and 0 bases from J; junction bases left unmatched: 6. This CDR3 region has 14 residues. CDR1 is DFQATT and CDR2 is SNEGSKA in the germline V gene (reference sequence). The CDR3 sequence: CSATEGLGSYEQYF. In DNA, the CDR3 is TGCAGTGCTACTGAAGGACTAGGCTCCTACGAGCAGTACTTC.